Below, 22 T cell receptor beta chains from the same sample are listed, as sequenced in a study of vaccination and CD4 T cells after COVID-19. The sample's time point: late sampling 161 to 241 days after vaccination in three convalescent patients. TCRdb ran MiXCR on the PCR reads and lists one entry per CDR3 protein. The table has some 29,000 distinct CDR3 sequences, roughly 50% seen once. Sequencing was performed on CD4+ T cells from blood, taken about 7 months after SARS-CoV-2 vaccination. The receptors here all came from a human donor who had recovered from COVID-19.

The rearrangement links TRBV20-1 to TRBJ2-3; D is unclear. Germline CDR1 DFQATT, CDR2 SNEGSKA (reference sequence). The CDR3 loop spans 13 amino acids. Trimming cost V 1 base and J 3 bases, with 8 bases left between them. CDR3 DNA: TGCAGTGCTAGAGGAGCAGGAACAGATACGCAGTATTTT. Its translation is CSARGAGTDTQYF.

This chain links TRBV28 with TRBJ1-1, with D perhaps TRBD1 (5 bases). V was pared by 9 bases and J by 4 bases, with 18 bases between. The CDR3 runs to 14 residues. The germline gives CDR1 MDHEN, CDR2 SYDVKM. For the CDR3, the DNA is TGTGCCAGTCACTTGGGGGGTTCAGTCACTGAAGCTTTCTTT. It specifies CASHLGGSVTEAFF.

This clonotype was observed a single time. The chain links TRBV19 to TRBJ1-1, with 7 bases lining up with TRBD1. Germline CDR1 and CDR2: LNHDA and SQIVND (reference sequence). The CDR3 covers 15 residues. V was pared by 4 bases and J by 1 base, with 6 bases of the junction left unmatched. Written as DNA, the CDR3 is TGTGCCAGTAGTAATGACAGGGCCCGGAACACTGAAGCTTTCTTT. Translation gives CASSNDRARNTEAFF.

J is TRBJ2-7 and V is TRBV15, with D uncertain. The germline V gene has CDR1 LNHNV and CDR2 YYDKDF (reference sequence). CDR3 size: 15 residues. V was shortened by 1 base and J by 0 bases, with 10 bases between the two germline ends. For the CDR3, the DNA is TGTGCCACCAGCAGAGGACTGATCCTCTCCTACGAGCAGTACTTC. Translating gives CATSRGLILSYEQYF.

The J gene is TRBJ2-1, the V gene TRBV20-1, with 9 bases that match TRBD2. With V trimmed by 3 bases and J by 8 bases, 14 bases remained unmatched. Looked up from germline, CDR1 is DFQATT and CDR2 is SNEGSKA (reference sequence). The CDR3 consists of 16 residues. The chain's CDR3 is CSASFASGIWSHEQFF. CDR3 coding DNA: TGCAGTGCTAGCTTCGCTAGCGGGATATGGTCCCATGAGCAGTTCTTC.

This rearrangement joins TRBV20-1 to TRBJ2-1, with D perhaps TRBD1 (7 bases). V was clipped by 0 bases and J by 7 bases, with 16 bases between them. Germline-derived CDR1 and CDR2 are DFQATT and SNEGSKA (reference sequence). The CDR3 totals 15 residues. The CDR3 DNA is TGCAGTGCTAGAGAGGGGGCAGGGGGAGGTAATGAGCAGTTCTTC. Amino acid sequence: CSAREGAGGGNEQFF.

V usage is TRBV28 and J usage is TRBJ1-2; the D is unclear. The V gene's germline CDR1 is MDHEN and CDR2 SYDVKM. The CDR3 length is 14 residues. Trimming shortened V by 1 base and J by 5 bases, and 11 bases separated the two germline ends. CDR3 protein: CASSLSLLGYGYTF. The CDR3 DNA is TGTGCCAGCAGTTTATCCCTGCTAGGGTATGGCTACACCTTC.

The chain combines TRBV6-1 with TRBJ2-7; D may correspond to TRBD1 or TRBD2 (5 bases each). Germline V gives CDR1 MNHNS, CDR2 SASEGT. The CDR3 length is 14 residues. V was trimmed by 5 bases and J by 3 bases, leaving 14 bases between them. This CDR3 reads CASSLGPTIYEQYF. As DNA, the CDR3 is TGTGCCAGCAGTCTGGGACCGACGATCTACGAGCAGTACTTC.

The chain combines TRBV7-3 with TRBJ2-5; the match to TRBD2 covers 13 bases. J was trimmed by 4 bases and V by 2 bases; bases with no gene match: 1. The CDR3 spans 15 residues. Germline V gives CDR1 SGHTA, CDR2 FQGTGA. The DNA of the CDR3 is TGTGCCAGCAGCTTAGGACTAGCGGGAGCAGAGACCCAGTACTTC. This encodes CASSLGLAGAETQYF.

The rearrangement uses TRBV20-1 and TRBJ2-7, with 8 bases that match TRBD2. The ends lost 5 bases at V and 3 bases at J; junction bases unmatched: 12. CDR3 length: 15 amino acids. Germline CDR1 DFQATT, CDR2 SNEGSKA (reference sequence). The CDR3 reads CSAGLPLADHYEQYF. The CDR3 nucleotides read TGCAGTGCTGGACTCCCACTAGCGGACCACTACGAGCAGTACTTC.

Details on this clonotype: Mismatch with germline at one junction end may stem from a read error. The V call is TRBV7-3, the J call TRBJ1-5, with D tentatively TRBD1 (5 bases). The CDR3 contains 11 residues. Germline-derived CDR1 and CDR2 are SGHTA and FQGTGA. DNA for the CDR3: TGTGCCAGCAGACGGCGGGACGCCTTGAATTTT. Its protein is CASRRRDALNF.

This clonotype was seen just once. CDR3 sequence: CASSPGYNEQFF. CDR3 in DNA: TGTGCCAGTAGTCCGGGGTACAATGAGCAGTTCTTC. The rearrangement uses TRBV19 and TRBJ2-1; tentative D call: TRBD2 (5 bases). CDR1 and CDR2 (germline): LNHDA, SQIVND (reference sequence). V dropped 5 bases and J dropped 4 bases, with 6 bases sitting between them. The CDR3 runs to 12 residues.

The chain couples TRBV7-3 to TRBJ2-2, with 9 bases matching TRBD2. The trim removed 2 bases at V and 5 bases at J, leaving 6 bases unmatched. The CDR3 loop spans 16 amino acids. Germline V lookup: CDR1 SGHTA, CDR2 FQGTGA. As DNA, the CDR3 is TGTGCCAGCAGCTTAGTAGCGGGAGCCTCGACCGGGGAGCTGTTTTTT. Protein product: CASSLVAGASTGELFF.

Here the CDR3 reads CASSYGGDPGYTF. CDR3 sequence (DNA): TGTGCCAGCAGTTACGGAGGGGATCCTGGCTACACCTTC. The chain joins TRBV6-5 to TRBJ1-2; D possibly corresponds to TRBD1 (5 bases). This CDR3 is built from 13 residues. V gave up 2 bases and J gave up 7 bases, with 11 bases separating them. Per germline, CDR1 MNHEY and CDR2 SVGAGI.

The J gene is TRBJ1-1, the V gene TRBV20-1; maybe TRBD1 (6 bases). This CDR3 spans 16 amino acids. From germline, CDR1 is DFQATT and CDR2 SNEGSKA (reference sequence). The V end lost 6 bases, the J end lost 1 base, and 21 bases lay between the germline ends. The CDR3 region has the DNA TGCAGTGCCGCCGTTCTTTTACAGGGTCGGAACACTGAAGCTTTCTTT. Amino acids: CSAAVLLQGRNTEAFF.

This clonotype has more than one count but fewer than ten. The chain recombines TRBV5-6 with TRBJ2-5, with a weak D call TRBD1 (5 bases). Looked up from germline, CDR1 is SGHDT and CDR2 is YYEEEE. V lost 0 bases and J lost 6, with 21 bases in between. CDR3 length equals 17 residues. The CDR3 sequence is CASSLADWTLGVKTQYF. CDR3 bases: TGTGCCAGCAGCTTGGCCGATTGGACATTGGGCGTTAAGACCCAGTACTTC.

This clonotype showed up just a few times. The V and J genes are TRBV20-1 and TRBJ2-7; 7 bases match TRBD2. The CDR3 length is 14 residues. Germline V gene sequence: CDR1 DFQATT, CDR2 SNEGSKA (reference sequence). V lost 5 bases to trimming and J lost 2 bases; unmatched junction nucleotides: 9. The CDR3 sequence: CSAASGNRAYEQYF. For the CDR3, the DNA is TGCAGTGCTGCGAGCGGGAATCGTGCCTACGAGCAGTACTTC.

The CDR3 loop reads CASNDNVGQPQHF. CDR3 coding DNA: TGTGCCAGCAATGACAATGTCGGTCAGCCCCAGCATTTT. The chain has TRBV2 and TRBJ1-5; no clear D. Germline V gene data show CDR1 as SNHLY and CDR2 as FYNNEI. CDR3 length equals 13 residues. Trimming removed 7 bases from V and 6 bases from J, with 13 bases in between.

In nucleotides, the CDR3 is TGTGCCAGCAGCAAAGGCGTAGACAGATCCTACGAGCAGTACTTC. This encodes CASSKGVDRSYEQYF. This chain connects TRBV21-1 to TRBJ2-7; TRBD1, the table's D call, lacks a check against the DNA. TRBV21-1 is deemed a pseudogene. CDR3 length: 15 amino acids.

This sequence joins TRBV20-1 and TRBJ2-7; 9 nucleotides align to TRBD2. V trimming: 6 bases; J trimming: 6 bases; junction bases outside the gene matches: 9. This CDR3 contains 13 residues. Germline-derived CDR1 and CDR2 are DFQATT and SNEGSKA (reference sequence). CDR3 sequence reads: CSANRSGSGEQYF. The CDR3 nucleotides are TGCAGTGCAAACCGTAGCGGGAGTGGCGAGCAGTACTTC.

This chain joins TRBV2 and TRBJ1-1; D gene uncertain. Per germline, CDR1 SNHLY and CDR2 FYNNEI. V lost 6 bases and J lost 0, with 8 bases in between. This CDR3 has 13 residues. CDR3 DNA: TGTGCCAGCAGGAGACTCCTGAACACTGAAGCTTTCTTT. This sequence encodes CASRRLLNTEAFF.

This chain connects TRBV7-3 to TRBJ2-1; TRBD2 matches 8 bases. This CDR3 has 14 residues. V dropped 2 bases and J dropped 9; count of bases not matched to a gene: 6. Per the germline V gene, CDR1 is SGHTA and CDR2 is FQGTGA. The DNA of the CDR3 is TGTGCCAGCAGCTTAGTCGGGAGGGCCGTTGAGCAGTTCTTC. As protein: CASSLVGRAVEQFF.